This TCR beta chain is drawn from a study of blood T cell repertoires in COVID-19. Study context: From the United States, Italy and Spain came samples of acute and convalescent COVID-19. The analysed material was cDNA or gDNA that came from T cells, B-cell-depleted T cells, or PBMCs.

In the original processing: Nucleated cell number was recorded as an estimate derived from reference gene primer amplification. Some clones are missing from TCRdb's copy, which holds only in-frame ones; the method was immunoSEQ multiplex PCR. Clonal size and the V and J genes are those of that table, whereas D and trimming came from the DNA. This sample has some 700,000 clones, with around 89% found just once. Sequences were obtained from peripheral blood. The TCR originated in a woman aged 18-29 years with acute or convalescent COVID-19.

The CDR3 region has the DNA TGTGCCAGCAGTGAGGGGACATTTGGGGAAAAACTGTTTTTT. This codes for CASSEGTFGEKLFF. The chain links TRBV6-1 to TRBJ1-4; D might be TRBD1 (6 bases). V gave up 3 bases and J gave up 8 bases, with 13 bases separating them. The CDR3 extends over 14 amino acids. The germline gives CDR1 MNHNS, CDR2 SASEGT.